This note documents a single T cell receptor (beta chain) sequence. Authors' analysis steps: Nucleated cell counts were estimated from reference gene primer amplification. TCRdb's table, derived via immunoSEQ multiplex PCR, lists solely in-frame clones and lacks some. That table furnishes V, J and clone size, whereas the DNA furnished D and trimming. The sample has around 230,000 clones, under 90% seen once. This entry comes from a study of blood T cell repertoires in COVID-19. The sequenced sample consisted of peripheral blood. The TCR sequence derives from a man aged 45-65 years with COVID-19, enrolled during active disease.

The CDR3 DNA sequence: TGTGCCAGCAGCTTGAGGCCCATCGGGGGGCTAGCTGGAAACACCATATATTTT. Translation: CASSLRPIGGLAGNTIYF. The V and J genes are TRBV7-8 and TRBJ1-3; tentative D call: TRBD1 (6 bases). The V end lost 3 bases, the J end lost 2 bases, and 20 bases lay between the germline ends. CDR1 and CDR2 from the germline V gene are SGHVS and FQNEAQ. This CDR3 comprises 18 residues. Together with reference TRBV7-8 and TRBJ1-3, the CDR3 gives the full variable domain: GAGVSQSPRYKVAKRGQDVALRCDPISGHVSLFWYQQALGQGPEFLTYFQNEAQLDKSGLPSDRFFAERPEGSVSTLKIQRTQQEDSAVYLCASSLRPIGGLAGNTIYFGEGSWLTVV.